These 5 T cell receptor beta chains share one sample of origin, sequenced in a study of T cell responses to AZD1222 COVID-19 vaccine. Some clones are missing from TCRdb's copy, which holds only in-frame ones; the method was immunoSEQ multiplex PCR. Among about 110,000 clones listed, more than 90% were seen once. The material sequenced was peripheral blood, taken 28 days after the second AZD1222 dose. The receptors here all came from an adult who received the AZD1222 COVID-19 vaccine.

This chain links TRBV5-4 with TRBJ2-7; the D is unclear. V lost 1 base and J lost 4, with 9 bases in between. The CDR3 is 13 residues long. Germline values: CDR1 SGHNT, CDR2 YYREEE (reference sequence). CDR3 sequence reads: CASSLSPGYEQYF. In DNA, the CDR3 is TGTGCCAGCAGCTTGTCCCCCGGGTACGAGCAGTACTTC.

This chain joins TRBV4-1 and TRBJ1-4, with 10 bases aligning to TRBD1. Unmatched junction bases numbered 11, after V lost 3 bases and J lost 4 bases. CDR1 MGHRA and CDR2 YSYEKL come from the germline V gene. The CDR3 sequence is 18 residues long. CDR3 region: CASSHTGTGVSLNEKLFF. In DNA, the CDR3 is TGCGCCAGCAGCCATACCGGGACAGGGGTGTCTCTTAATGAAAAACTGTTTTTT.

This chain connects TRBV5-1 to TRBJ2-7; no clear D. The CDR3 runs 12 residues. Trimming stripped 4 bases from V and 5 bases from J, with 10 bases between. Germline V CDR1 and CDR2: SGHRS, YFSETQ. The CDR3 loop reads CASSGPRDEQYF. The CDR3 DNA reads TGCGCCAGCAGCGGGCCTCGGGACGAGCAGTACTTC.

This chain links TRBV2 with TRBJ2-3; D may match TRBD1 or TRBD2 (5 bases each). Germline lookup yields CDR1 SNHLY and CDR2 FYNNEI. V dropped 5 bases and J dropped 6 bases, with 12 bases sitting between them. This CDR3 has 13 residues. CDR3 in amino acids: CASSPRWGDTQYF. For the CDR3, the DNA is TGTGCCAGCAGTCCCAGATGGGGGGATACGCAGTATTTT.

The chain links TRBV11-2 to TRBJ2-1; TRBD2 matches 12 bases. The CDR3 sequence is 17 residues long. Germline V lookup: CDR1 SGHAT, CDR2 FQNNGV. J lost 7 bases, V lost 2 bases, and 9 bases had no gene match. CDR3 bases: TGTGCCAGCAGCTTAAGGCGGCTAGCGGGGGGGCTGAATGAGCAGTTCTTC. Residues: CASSLRRLAGGLNEQFF.